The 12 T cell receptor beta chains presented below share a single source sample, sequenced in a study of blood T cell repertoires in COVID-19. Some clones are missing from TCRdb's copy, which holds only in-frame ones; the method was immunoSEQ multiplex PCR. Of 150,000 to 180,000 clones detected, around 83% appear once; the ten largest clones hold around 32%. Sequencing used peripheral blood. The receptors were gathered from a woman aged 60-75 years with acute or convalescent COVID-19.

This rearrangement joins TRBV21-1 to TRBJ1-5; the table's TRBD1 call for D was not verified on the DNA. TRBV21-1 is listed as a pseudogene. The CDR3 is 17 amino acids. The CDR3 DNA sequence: TGTGCCAGCAGCAAAGCGCTTTCCAGGGCACCCAATCAGCCCCAGCATTTT. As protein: CASSKALSRAPNQPQHF.

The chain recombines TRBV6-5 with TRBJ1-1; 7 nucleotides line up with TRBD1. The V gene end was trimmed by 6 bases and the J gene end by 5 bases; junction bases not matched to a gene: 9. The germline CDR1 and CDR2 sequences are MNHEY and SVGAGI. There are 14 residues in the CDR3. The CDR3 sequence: CASSRQGEGTEAFF. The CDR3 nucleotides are TGTGCCAGCAGCAGACAGGGAGAAGGTACTGAAGCTTTCTTT.

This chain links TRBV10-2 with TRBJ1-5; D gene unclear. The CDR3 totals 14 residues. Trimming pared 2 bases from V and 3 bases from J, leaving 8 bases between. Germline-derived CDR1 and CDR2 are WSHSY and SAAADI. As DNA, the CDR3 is TGCGCCAGCAGTGAGGGCAGGCTCAATCAGCCCCAGCATTTT. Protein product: CASSEGRLNQPQHF.

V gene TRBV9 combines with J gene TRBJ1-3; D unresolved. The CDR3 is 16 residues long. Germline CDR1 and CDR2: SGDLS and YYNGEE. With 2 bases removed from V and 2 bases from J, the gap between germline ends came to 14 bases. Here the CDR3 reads CASSVGSSGAGNTIYF. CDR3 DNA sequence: TGTGCCAGCAGCGTGGGGAGTTCAGGTGCTGGAAACACCATATATTTT.

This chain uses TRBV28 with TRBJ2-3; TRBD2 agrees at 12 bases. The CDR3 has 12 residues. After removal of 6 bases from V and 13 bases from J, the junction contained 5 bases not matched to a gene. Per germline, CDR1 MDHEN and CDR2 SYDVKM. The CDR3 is CASSLGLAGKYF. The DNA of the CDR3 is TGTGCCAGCAGCCTCGGACTAGCGGGGAAGTATTTT.

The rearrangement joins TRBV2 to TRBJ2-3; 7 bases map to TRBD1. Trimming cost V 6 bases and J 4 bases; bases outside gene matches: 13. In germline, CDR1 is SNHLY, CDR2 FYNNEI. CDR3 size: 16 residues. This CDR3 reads CASRYRDSPLSDTQYF. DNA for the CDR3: TGTGCCAGCAGGTACCGGGACAGTCCTCTCTCAGATACGCAGTATTTT.

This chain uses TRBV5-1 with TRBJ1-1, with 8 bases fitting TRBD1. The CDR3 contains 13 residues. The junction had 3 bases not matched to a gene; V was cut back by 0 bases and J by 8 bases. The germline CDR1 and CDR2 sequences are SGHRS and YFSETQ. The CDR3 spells CASSLERTGEAFF. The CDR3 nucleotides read TGCGCCAGCAGCTTGGAGAGGACAGGGGAAGCTTTCTTT.

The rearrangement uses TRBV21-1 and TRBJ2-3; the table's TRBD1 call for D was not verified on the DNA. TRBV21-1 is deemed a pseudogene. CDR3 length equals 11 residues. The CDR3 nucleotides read TGTGCCAGCAGCACAACAGATACGCAGTATTTT. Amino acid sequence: CASSTTDTQYF.

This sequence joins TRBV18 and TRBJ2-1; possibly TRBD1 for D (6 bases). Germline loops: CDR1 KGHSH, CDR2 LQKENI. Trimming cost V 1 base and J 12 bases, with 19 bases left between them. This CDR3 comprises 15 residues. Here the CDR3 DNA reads TGTGCCAGCTCACCACGGCCAGGGGACCGAGGTTCGCAGTTCTTC. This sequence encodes CASSPRPGDRGSQFF.

CDR3 sequence (DNA): TGTGCCAGCAGTTATCTGACAGGTAATCAGCCCCAGCATTTT. It encodes CASSYLTGNQPQHF. The chain joins TRBV6-6 to TRBJ1-5; possibly TRBD1 for D (6 bases). Between the trimmed V and J ends, which lost 3 bases and 4 bases, there was a span of 10 bases. This CDR3 spans 14 amino acids. CDR1 and CDR2 (germline): MNHNY, SVGAGI (reference sequence).

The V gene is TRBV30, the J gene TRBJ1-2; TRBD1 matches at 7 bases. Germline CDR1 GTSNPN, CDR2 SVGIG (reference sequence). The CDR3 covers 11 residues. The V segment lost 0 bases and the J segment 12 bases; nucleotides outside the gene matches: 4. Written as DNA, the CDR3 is TGTGCCTGGAGTGTCGGACAGGAGGACACCTTC. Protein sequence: CAWSVGQEDTF.

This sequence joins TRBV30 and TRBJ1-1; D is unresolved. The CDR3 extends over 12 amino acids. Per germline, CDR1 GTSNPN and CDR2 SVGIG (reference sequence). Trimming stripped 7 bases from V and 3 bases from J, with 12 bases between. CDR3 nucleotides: TGTGCCTTGGAGGAAGGTTACACTGAAGCTTTCTTT. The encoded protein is CALEEGYTEAFF.